This TCR beta chain came from a study of blood T cells in healthy people across ages. Study-wide results and limits: Per million T cells, TCR beta diversity dropped roughly linearly as age increased.

This clonotype was picked up a small number of times. Its antigen is not known. Through a sample-barcoded 5' primer and a J-beta primer mix, a second PCR was run for roughly 6 to 12 cycles. Through a template-switch adaptor with 12 random nucleotides, each cDNA molecule received a tag. TCRdb itself ran the 5' RACE reads through MiXCR, one entry per CDR3 protein. The table records about 930,000 distinct CDR3 sequences, approximately 32% of them present only once. V shed 1 base and J shed 11 bases, with 14 bases lying between them. This CDR3 has 12 residues. Per the germline V gene, CDR1 is DFQATT and CDR2 is SNEGSKA (reference sequence). These data also featured in a second study, about T cells of mothers and their children.

The gene calls are TRBV20-1 and TRBJ2-5; tentative D call: TRBD2 (5 bases). Sequenced sample: blood. This receptor was obtained from a woman between 40 and 55 years old in good health. Here the CDR3 DNA reads TGCAGTGCTAGAGGTCGGAGGAATGAGCAGTACTTC. It yields the protein CSARGRRNEQYF.